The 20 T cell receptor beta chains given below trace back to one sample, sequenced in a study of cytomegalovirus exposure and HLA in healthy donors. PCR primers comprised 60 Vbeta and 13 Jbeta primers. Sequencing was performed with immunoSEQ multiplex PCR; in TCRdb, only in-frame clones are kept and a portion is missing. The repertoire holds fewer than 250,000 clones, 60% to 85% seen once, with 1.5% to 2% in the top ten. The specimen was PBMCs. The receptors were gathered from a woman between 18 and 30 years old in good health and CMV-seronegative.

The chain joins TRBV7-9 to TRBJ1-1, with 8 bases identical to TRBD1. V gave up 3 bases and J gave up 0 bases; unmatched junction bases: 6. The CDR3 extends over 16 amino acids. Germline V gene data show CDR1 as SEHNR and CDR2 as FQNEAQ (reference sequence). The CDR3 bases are TGTGCCAGCAGCTTCTTGACGGGACAGGTGAACACTGAAGCTTTCTTT. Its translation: CASSFLTGQVNTEAFF.

CDR3 sequence: CASNLRHNTGELFF. The CDR3 DNA reads as TGTGCCAGCAATTTAAGACACAACACCGGGGAGCTGTTTTTT. The J gene is TRBJ2-2, the V gene TRBV2; D not resolved. Trimming took off 7 bases at V and 2 bases at J, with 11 bases between the two ends. Germline loops: CDR1 SNHLY, CDR2 FYNNEI. The CDR3 covers 14 residues.

The CDR3 DNA reads as TGTGCCTGGAGTGTACGGGTGAGCTCCTACGAGCAGTACTTC. Translation gives CAWSVRVSSYEQYF. V usage is TRBV30 and J usage is TRBJ2-7; D is uncertain. V lost 0 bases and J lost 0, with 9 bases in between. This CDR3 is 14 amino acids long. The V gene's germline CDR1 is GTSNPN and CDR2 SVGIG (reference sequence).

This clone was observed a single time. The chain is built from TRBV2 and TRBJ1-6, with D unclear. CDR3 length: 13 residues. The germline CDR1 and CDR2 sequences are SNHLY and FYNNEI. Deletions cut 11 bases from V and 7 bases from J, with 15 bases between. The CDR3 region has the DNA TGTGCCGGGAGTCGGGGTGGGAATTCACCCCTCCACTTT. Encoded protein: CAGSRGGNSPLHF. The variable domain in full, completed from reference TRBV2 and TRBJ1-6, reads EPEVTQTPSHQVTQMGQEVILRCVPISNHLYFYWYRQILGQKVEFLVSFYNNEISEKSEIFDDQFSVERPDGSNFTLKIRSTKLEDSAMYFCAGSRGGNSPLHFGNGTRLTVT.

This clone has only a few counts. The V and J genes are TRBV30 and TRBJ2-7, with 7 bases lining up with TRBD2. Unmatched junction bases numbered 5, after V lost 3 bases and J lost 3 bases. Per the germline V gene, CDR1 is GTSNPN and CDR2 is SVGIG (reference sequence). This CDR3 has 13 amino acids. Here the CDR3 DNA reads TGTGCCTGGAGGGGGGGGGACTTCTACGAGCAGTACTTC. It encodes CAWRGGDFYEQYF. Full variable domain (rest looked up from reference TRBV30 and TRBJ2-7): SQTIHQWPATLVQPVGSPLSLECTVEGTSNPNLYWYRQAAGRGLQLLFYSVGIGQISSEVPQNLSASRPQDRQFILSSKKLLLSDSGFYLCAWRGGDFYEQYFGPGTRLTVT.

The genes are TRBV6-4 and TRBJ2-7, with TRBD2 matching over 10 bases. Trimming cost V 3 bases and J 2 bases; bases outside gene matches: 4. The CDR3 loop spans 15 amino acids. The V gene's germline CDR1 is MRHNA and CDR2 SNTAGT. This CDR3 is CASSERTSGPYEQYF. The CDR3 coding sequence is TGTGCCAGCAGTGAAAGGACTAGCGGACCCTACGAGCAGTACTTC.

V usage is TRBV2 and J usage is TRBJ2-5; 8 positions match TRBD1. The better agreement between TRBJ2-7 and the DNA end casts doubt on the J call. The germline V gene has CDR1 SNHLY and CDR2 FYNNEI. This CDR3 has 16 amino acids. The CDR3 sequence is CASTMGTGTGAYEQYF. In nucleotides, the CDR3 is TGTGCCAGCACTATGGGAACCGGGACAGGAGCCTACGAGCAGTACTTC.

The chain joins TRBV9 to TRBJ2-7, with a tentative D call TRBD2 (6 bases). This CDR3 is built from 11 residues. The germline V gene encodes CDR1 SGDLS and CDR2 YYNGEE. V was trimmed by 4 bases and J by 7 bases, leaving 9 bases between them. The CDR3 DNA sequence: TGTGCCAGCAGCCCCGGAGGGGAGCAGTACTTC. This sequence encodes CASSPGGEQYF.

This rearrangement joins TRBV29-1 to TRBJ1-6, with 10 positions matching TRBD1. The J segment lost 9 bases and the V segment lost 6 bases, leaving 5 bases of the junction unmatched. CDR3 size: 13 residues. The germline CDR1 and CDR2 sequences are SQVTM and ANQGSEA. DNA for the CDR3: TGCAGCGTCGCGACAGGGGGCGGTTCACCCCTCCACTTT. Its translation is CSVATGGGSPLHF.

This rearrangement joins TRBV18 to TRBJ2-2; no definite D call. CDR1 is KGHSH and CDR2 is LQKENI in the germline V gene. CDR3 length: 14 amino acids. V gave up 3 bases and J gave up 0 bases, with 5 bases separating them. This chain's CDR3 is CASSPYPNTGELFF. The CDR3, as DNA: TGTGCCAGCTCACCCTACCCGAACACCGGGGAGCTGTTTTTT.

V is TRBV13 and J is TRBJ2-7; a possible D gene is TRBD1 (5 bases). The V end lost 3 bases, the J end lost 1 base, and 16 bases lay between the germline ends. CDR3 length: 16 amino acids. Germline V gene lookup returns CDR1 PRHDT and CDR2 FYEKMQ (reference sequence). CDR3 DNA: TGTGCCAGCAGCTTTGAGACAGACCCCGAATCCTACGAGCAGTACTTC. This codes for CASSFETDPESYEQYF.

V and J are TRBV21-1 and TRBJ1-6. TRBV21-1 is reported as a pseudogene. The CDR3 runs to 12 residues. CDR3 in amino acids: CASKGVDSPLHF. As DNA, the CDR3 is TGTGCCAGCAAGGGAGTAGACTCACCCCTCCACTTT.

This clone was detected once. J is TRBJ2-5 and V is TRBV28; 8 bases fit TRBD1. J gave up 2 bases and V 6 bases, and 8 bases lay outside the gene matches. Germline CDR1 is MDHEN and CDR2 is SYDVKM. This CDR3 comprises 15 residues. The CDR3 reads CASSRRTGLQETQYF. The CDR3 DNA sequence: TGTGCCAGCAGCCGCAGGACAGGGCTTCAAGAGACCCAGTACTTC.

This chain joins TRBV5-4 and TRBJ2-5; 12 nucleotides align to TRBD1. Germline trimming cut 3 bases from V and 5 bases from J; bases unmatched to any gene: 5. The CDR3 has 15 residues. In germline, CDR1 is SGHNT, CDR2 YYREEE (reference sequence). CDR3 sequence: CASSWGQGAGETQYF. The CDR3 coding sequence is TGTGCCAGCAGCTGGGGACAGGGGGCCGGGGAGACCCAGTACTTC.

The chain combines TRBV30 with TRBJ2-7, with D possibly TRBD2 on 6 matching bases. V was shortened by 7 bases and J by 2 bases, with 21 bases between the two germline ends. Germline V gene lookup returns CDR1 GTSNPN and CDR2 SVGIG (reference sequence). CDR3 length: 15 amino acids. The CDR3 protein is CAYSWGGGIAYEQYF. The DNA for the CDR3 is TGTGCCTACAGTTGGGGCGGCGGGATAGCCTACGAGCAGTACTTC.

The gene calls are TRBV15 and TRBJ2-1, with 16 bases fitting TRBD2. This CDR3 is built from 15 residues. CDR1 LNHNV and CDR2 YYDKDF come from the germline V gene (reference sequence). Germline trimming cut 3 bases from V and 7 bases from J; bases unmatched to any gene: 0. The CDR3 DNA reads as TGTGCCACCAGCAGGGGACTAGCGGGGGGGAATGAGCAGTTCTTC. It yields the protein CATSRGLAGGNEQFF.

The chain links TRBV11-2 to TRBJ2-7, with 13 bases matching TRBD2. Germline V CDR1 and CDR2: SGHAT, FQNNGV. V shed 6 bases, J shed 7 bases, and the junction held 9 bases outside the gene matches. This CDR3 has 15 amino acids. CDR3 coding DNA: TGTGCCAGCAGTTCACTAGCGGGAGGGCCGCGGGAGCAGTACTTC. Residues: CASSSLAGGPREQYF.

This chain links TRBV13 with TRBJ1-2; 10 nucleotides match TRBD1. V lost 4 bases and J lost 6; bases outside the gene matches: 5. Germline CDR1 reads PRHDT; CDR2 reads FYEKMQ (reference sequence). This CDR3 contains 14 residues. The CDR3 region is CASSSGQGSNGYTF. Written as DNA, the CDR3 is TGTGCCAGCAGCTCGGGACAGGGGTCTAATGGCTACACCTTC.

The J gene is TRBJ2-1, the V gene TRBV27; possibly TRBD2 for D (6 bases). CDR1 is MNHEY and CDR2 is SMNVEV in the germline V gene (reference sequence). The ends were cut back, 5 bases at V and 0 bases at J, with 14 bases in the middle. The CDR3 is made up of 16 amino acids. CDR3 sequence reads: CASSPIAALSYNEQFF. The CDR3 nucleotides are TGTGCCAGCAGTCCAATAGCGGCGCTCTCCTACAATGAGCAGTTCTTC.

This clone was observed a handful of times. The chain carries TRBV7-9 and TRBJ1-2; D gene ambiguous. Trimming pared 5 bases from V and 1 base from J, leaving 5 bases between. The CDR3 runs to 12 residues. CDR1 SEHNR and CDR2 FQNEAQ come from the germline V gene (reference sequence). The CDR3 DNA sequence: TGTGCCAGCAGCCCGGGTAACTATGGCTACACCTTC. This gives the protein CASSPGNYGYTF.